This T cell receptor beta chain was recorded in a study of radiation and T cells in renal cell carcinoma. In regard to this clone: Its specificity is not known.

Study-level findings and limits: No pretreatment tumor biopsies were available for baseline clonotypes. Top tumor clonotypes rose in blood 2 weeks post-radiation, then contracted.

Trimming shortened V by 4 bases and J by 1 base, and 14 bases separated the two germline ends. The CDR3 loop spans 16 amino acids. Looked up from germline, CDR1 is MNHEY and CDR2 is SVGAGI. Indicated time point: blood 4 weeks post-SBRT, at nephrectomy. Sample treatment: 15 Gy SBRT to primary tumor, nephrectomy 4 weeks later. Nephrectomy followed 15 Gy stereotactic body radiation by 4 weeks. Radiation-treated patients gave blood at baseline, week 2 and week 4. TCRdb's copy holds only in-frame clones and misses some; the assay was immunoSEQ multiplex PCR. Among around 180,000 clones listed, about 87% were seen once.

The chain links TRBV6-5 to TRBJ2-1, with a weak D call TRBD1 (6 bases). The sequence came from a woman between 45 and 65 years old with renal cell carcinoma. Material: blood, obtained from a patient whose treatment included radiotherapy and nephrectomy. CDR3 DNA sequence: TGTGCCAGCAGTTCCCTACTAGGGGGTTCCTACAATGAGCAGTTCTTC. This translates into CASSSLLGGSYNEQFF.